The 9 T cell receptor beta chains in this list originate from one sample, sequenced in a study of regulatory T cells in long-lasting Graves disease. Sample time point: newly diagnosed GD, antithyroid drugs for less than 3 months. PBMCs provided the RNA from which the TCR library was made. CDR3 regions were amplified by Arm-PCR using iRepertoire HTBI primers to build TCR beta libraries. TCRdb re-called the multiplex PCR reads with MiXCR, one entry per CDR3 protein. The table has some 250,000 distinct CDR3 sequences, about 16% seen once; the top ten hold roughly 23%. The sample in question was peripheral blood mononuclear cells (PBMCs), obtained at new diagnosis, from a patient treated with antithyroid drugs. The receptors originated from a female donor with Graves disease.

This clonotype was counted many times. The chain couples TRBV11-2 to TRBJ2-5; 10 bases line up with TRBD2. With 1 base clipped from V and 4 bases from J, the junction kept 12 bases outside the gene matches. The CDR3 loop spans 18 amino acids. Germline V gives CDR1 SGHAT, CDR2 FQNNGV. The CDR3 region is CASSLAGGLAGARETQYF. DNA of the CDR3: TGTGCCAGCAGCTTAGCAGGTGGGCTAGCGGGAGCGAGAGAGACCCAGTACTTC.

Concerning this clonotype: A much larger clone differs by one base, so this may be a read error. The chain employs TRBV6-2 or TRBV6-3 and TRBJ1-2; D not resolved. The CDR3 contains 14 residues. V gave up 5 bases and J gave up 3 bases, with 13 bases separating them. The germline V gene has CDR1 MNHEY and CDR2 SVGEGT. The CDR3 nucleotides are TGTGCCAGCAGTGATTCGGGTTCGGACTATGGCTACACCTTC. Its translation is CASSDSGSDYGYTF.

The rearrangement uses TRBV30 and TRBJ1-1, with D perhaps matching TRBD1 (6 bases). Trimming shortened V by 4 bases and J by 12 bases, and 15 bases separated the two germline ends. The germline CDR1 and CDR2 sequences are GTSNPN and SVGIG (reference sequence). This CDR3 has 11 amino acids. CDR3 nucleotide sequence: TGTGCCTGGAAAAGGGGCAGGGGAACTTTCTTT. Protein product: CAWKRGRGTFF.

This clonotype was recorded many times. The chain couples TRBV12-3 or TRBV12-4 to TRBJ1-5, with unresolved D. V was trimmed by 5 bases and J by 10 bases, leaving 12 bases between them. There are 12 residues in the CDR3. The DNA of the CDR3 is TGTGCCAGCAGTGCCCGGACTGGACCCCAGCATTTT. This gives the protein CASSARTGPQHF.

V is TRBV15 and J is TRBJ2-3; the D is unclear. The length of the CDR3 is 15 residues. V lost 0 bases to trimming and J lost 6 bases, with 13 bases between them. The germline V gene has CDR1 LNHNV and CDR2 YYDKDF (reference sequence). DNA for the CDR3: TGTGCCACCAGCAGAGACCCCGCGAGTTCGGATACGCAGTATTTT. Translated: CATSRDPASSDTQYF. Together with reference TRBV15 and TRBJ2-3, the CDR3 gives the full variable domain: DAMVIQNPRYQVTQFGKPVTLSCSQTLNHNVMYWYQQKSSQAPKLLFHYYDKDFNNEADTPDNFQSRRPNTSFCFLDIRSPGLGDTAMYLCATSRDPASSDTQYFGPGTRLTVL.

Ten or more counts support this clonotype. This chain joins TRBV3-1 and TRBJ2-7; 10 positions agree with TRBD2. CDR3 size: 15 residues. Trimming at V came to 4 bases and at J to 2 bases, leaving 5 bases not matched to a gene. The germline V gene encodes CDR1 LGHDT and CDR2 YNNKEL (reference sequence). CDR3 sequence reads: CASSPGLAVPYEQYF. CDR3 nucleotide sequence: TGTGCCAGCAGCCCCGGACTAGCGGTTCCCTACGAGCAGTACTTC.

This clonotype came up a few times. The rearrangement uses TRBV19 and TRBJ2-3; no clear D. Germline V gives CDR1 LNHDA, CDR2 SQIVND (reference sequence). V was shortened by 5 bases and J by 1 base, with 13 bases between the two germline ends. This CDR3 is built from 15 residues. The CDR3 nucleotides are TGTGCCAGTAGTGTCCGCTTCTGGGGCACAGATACGCAGTATTTT. This sequence encodes CASSVRFWGTDTQYF.

This clonotype occurred many times. The rearrangement joins TRBV6-1 to TRBJ2-1; D gene ambiguous. The germline gives CDR1 MNHNS, CDR2 SASEGT. This CDR3 is built from 12 residues. With 8 bases removed from V and 4 bases from J, the gap between germline ends came to 9 bases. As DNA, the CDR3 is TGTGCCAGCGCGTTCTCATACAATGAGCAGTTCTTC. Translating gives CASAFSYNEQFF.

This clonotype has more than one count but fewer than ten. This chain links TRBV7-9 with TRBJ2-2, with a possible D match to TRBD2 (5 bases). The germline gives CDR1 SEHNR, CDR2 FQNEAQ (reference sequence). V shed 0 bases and J shed 0 bases, with 8 bases lying between them. The CDR3 consists of 16 residues. CDR3 coding DNA: TGTGCCAGCAGCTTAGCGCCTAGCCCGAACACCGGGGAGCTGTTTTTT. This codes for CASSLAPSPNTGELFF.